Included here is one TCR beta chain sequence, with context. The data were taken from a study of T cells in Graves' hyperthyroidism and ophthalmopathy. RNA transcripts served as the template for amplifying TCR beta CDR3 regions. A first-round RT-PCR of the TCR CDR3 used the HTBI primer set. MiXCR was run by TCRdb on the multiplex PCR reads, yielding one entry per CDR3 protein. The sample lists under 400,000 distinct CDR3 sequences; about 14% were seen once. Trimming removed 5 bases at V and 3 bases at J, with 4 bases between. Germline values: CDR1 MGHDK, CDR2 SYGVNS. The CDR3 totals 11 residues. Sequenced sample: blood. The chain uses TRBV25-1 and TRBJ2-5; the D is unclear. This TCR came from a woman aged 55-69 years with Graves' hyperthyroidism. The CDR3 protein is CASSIKETQYF. As DNA, the CDR3 is TGTGCCAGCAGTATAAAAGAGACCCAGTACTTC.